A single sample is the source of the 17 T cell receptor beta chains below, sequenced in a study of blood T cells in healthy people across ages (dated by TCRdb to 2013 to 2016). The library was built by means of 5' RACE. The sequencer listed for this sample is Illumina HiSeq 2500. A second PCR of roughly 7 to 11 cycles was performed with a sample-barcoded 5' primer and a J-beta primer mix. In-frame beta chains were kept once TCRdb had trimmed the public reads at Q25 with fastp and called clones with MiXCR. One record per CDR3 amino acid sequence lists the most common genes and DNA. The sample table contains approximately 580,000 distinct CDR3 sequences; only one count was recorded for 24% of them. Of the sample, approximately 10% is held by the ten largest clones. These records were also assigned to another study, of T cells of mothers and their children.

Sequenced sample: blood. The source is a boy aged 5-17 years in good health.

The chain couples TRBV6-2 or TRBV6-3 to TRBJ2-2, with 8 bases that match TRBD2. The length of the CDR3 is 17 residues. CDR1 MNHEY and CDR2 SVGEGT come from the germline V gene. V shed 6 bases and J 4 bases; nucleotides not matched to a gene: 13. The CDR3 region has the DNA TGTGCCAGCAGCCCTTGGGGAGCGGGGGCAGGCACCGGGGAGCTGTTTTTT. Translating it yields CASSPWGAGAGTGELFF.

This clonotype was counted between two and nine times. The chain uses TRBV11-2 and TRBJ2-4, with D perhaps TRBD1 or TRBD2 (5 bases each). Trimming took off 4 bases at V and 13 bases at J, with 11 bases between the two ends. Germline CDR1 is SGHAT and CDR2 is FQNNGV. The CDR3 has 11 amino acids. The CDR3 DNA sequence: TGTGCCAGCAGCTCCGGGACCGTCCAGTACTTC. This translates into CASSSGTVQYF.

The chain has TRBV28 and TRBJ2-4; D call uncertain. The V gene lost 5 bases and the J gene lost 0 bases, with 17 bases spanning the gap. The V gene's germline CDR1 is MDHEN and CDR2 SYDVKM. CDR3 length equals 17 residues. CDR3 in DNA: TGTGCCAGCAGTCCTCATTTCCTCTTCCTAGCCAAAAACATTCAGTACTTC. Its translation is CASSPHFLFLAKNIQYF.

The chain recombines TRBV5-5 with TRBJ2-2; 8 bases fit TRBD1. CDR1 and CDR2 from the germline V gene are SGHKS and YYEKEE (reference sequence). The CDR3 sequence is 16 residues long. Trimming removed 6 bases from V and 5 bases from J; junction bases left unmatched: 12. CDR3 coding DNA: TGTGCCAGCACCACGGCGGACAGGGCATGGACCGGGGAGCTGTTTTTT. Its translation is CASTTADRAWTGELFF.

The chain employs TRBV7-9 and TRBJ1-4; no definite D call. Looked up from germline, CDR1 is SEHNR and CDR2 is FQNEAQ (reference sequence). There are 16 residues in the CDR3. Trimming left V 6 bases short and J 0 bases short, with 14 bases between. The CDR3 reads CASSPLEDPTNEKLFF. CDR3 in DNA: TGTGCCAGCAGTCCACTAGAGGATCCAACTAATGAAAAACTGTTTTTT.

This clonotype was detected once. The V and J genes are TRBV7-2 and TRBJ2-5; D may be TRBD1 (5 bases). Deletions cut 4 bases from V and 5 bases from J, with 11 bases between. This CDR3 contains 13 residues. From germline, CDR1 is SGHTA and CDR2 FQGNSA. The CDR3 nucleotides read TGTGCCAGCAGCTCCAGGGTAAAGGAGACCCAGTACTTC. Translated, it gives CASSSRVKETQYF.

The chain recombines TRBV5-4 with TRBJ1-1; D gene unclear. The V end was cut by 3 bases, the J end by 0 bases, with 12 bases between. CDR1 is SGHNT and CDR2 is YYREEE in the germline V gene (reference sequence). The CDR3 runs to 15 residues. The DNA of the CDR3 is TGTGCCAGCAGCTCCAGGACGGCCTTGAACACTGAAGCTTTCTTT. Translated, it gives CASSSRTALNTEAFF.

This clonotype occurred a few times. V and J are TRBV18 and TRBJ2-1, with D hard to call. Between the trimmed V and J ends, which lost 0 bases and 2 bases, there was a span of 11 bases. The CDR3 length is 16 residues. From germline, CDR1 is KGHSH and CDR2 LQKENI. The CDR3 protein is CASSPPVVEAYNEQFF. In nucleotides, the CDR3 is TGTGCCAGCTCACCACCGGTAGTTGAAGCCTACAATGAGCAGTTCTTC.

This chain links TRBV6-5 with TRBJ1-6; possible D gene TRBD1, 6 bases. The length of the CDR3 is 15 residues. Germline V CDR1 and CDR2: MNHEY, SVGAGI. V lost 0 bases and J 8 bases, leaving 11 bases between the germline ends. CDR3 DNA: TGTGCCAGCAGTTACTCGTCAGGGGCATATTCACCCCTCCACTTT. Translation: CASSYSSGAYSPLHF.

This clonotype was detected a few times. This is likely a read error, given that the CDR3 carries no conserved phenylalanine or tryptophan at its end. Because the CDR3's place on the DNA is in doubt, the DNA is left out and the CDR3 is given as listed by TCRdb. The CDR3 region is CASSLEAGKNTL. This sequence joins TRBV7-9 and TRBJ1-2. Germline CDR1 and CDR2: SEHNR and FQNEAQ (reference sequence). A total of 12 residues make up the CDR3, ends included.

This clonotype was found a few times. The V call is TRBV7-2, the J call TRBJ1-1; D gene ambiguous. The germline gives CDR1 SGHTA, CDR2 FQGNSA. Trimming left V 5 bases short and J 1 base short, with 11 bases between. The CDR3 loop spans 14 amino acids. CDR3 nucleotide sequence: TGTGCCAGCAGCCTTTTCGTCGGGAACACTGAAGCTTTCTTT. Translated, it gives CASSLFVGNTEAFF.

This clonotype was observed a handful of times. V and J are TRBV10-3 and TRBJ2-7; 9 bases match TRBD1. Germline CDR1 reads ENHRY; CDR2 reads SYGVKD. CDR3 length equals 18 residues. V lost 3 bases, J lost 1 base, and 13 bases stayed unmatched. The CDR3 here is CAISDLTDNRGLSYEQYF. The CDR3 nucleotides read TGTGCCATCAGTGATCTCACCGACAACAGGGGGCTATCCTACGAGCAGTACTTC.

This clonotype was observed a handful of times. The CDR3 DNA follows: TGTGCCAGTAGTATGTCGGCGGACGAGCAGTACTTC. It yields the protein CASSMSADEQYF. V and J are TRBV19 and TRBJ2-5; D remains unclear. The closer fit of TRBJ2-7 to the DNA end suggests the J call may be wrong. CDR3 size: 12 residues. Germline CDR1 LNHDA, CDR2 SQIVND (reference sequence).

V gene TRBV15 combines with J gene TRBJ1-4; possible D gene TRBD1, 6 bases. Trimming took 8 bases from V and 7 from J, leaving 14 bases between them. The CDR3 contains 13 residues. CDR1 and CDR2 from the germline V gene are LNHNV and YYDKDF (reference sequence). The CDR3 here is CATDSGAPEKLFF. The CDR3, as DNA: TGTGCCACCGATTCGGGGGCGCCTGAAAAACTGTTTTTT.

This clonotype came up a few times. This chain connects TRBV20-1 to TRBJ2-7; 7 positions match TRBD2. The CDR3 spans 13 residues. Germline-derived CDR1 and CDR2 are DFQATT and SNEGSKA (reference sequence). V lost 6 bases and J lost 3; bases outside the gene matches: 8. CDR3 sequence reads: CSAAGRGSYEQYF. As DNA, the CDR3 is TGCAGTGCGGCAGGGCGGGGGAGCTACGAGCAGTACTTC.

CDR3 DNA: TGTGCCAGCAGACCCCTTCAGCGGTCTTACAATGAGCAGTTCTTC. This gives the protein CASRPLQRSYNEQFF. This chain connects TRBV6-2 or TRBV6-3 to TRBJ2-1, with D possibly matching TRBD2 (5 bases). Trimming cost V 6 bases and J 4 bases, with 16 bases left between them. The germline CDR1 and CDR2 sequences are MNHEY and SVGEGT. The CDR3 is 15 amino acids.

V is TRBV2 and J is TRBJ2-3, with a tentative D call TRBD2 (5 bases). Germline CDR1 and CDR2: SNHLY and FYNNEI. Trimming took 5 bases from V and 0 from J, leaving 12 bases between them. The CDR3 sequence is 15 residues long. CDR3 sequence (DNA): TGTGCCAGCAGTACTCGGCTAGCTAGCACAGATACGCAGTATTTT. This encodes CASSTRLASTDTQYF.